Below are 8 T cell receptor beta chains sequenced from a single sample in a study of T cells after yellow fever vaccination. TCRdb processed the 5' RACE reads anew with MiXCR; each CDR3 protein has one entry. The sample yields a few hundred thousand distinct CDR3 sequences, about a fifth seen once. The input for sequencing was PBMCs, taken 15 days after the yellow fever booster vaccination. These receptors all stem from a man aged 30-40 years who received the YFV17D yellow fever vaccine.

This clonotype was found a few times. The chain is built from TRBV6-1 and TRBJ2-5; 10 nucleotides agree with TRBD2. The CDR3 length is 16 residues. Germline-derived CDR1 and CDR2 are MNHNS and SASEGT. Germline trimming cut 6 bases from V and 5 bases from J; bases unmatched to any gene: 12. CDR3 protein: CASRSPRAGGTETQYF. The CDR3 region has the DNA TGTGCCAGCAGATCCCCCAGAGCGGGAGGGACCGAGACCCAGTACTTC.

The rearrangement links TRBV27 to TRBJ2-4; 8 bases align to TRBD1. The CDR3 runs 11 residues. Germline trimming cut 8 bases from V and 8 bases from J; bases unmatched to any gene: 2. The germline CDR1 and CDR2 sequences are MNHEY and SMNVEV (reference sequence). This CDR3 reads CASRTGYIQYF. In DNA form, the CDR3 reads TGTGCCAGCCGGACAGGGTACATTCAGTACTTC.

This rearrangement joins TRBV29-1 to TRBJ2-2; 8 nucleotides align to TRBD1. The CDR3 has 13 residues. The germline V gene has CDR1 SQVTM and CDR2 ANQGSEA. V gave up 7 bases and J gave up 0 bases; unmatched junction bases: 1. CDR3: CSGGQANTGELFF. The CDR3 bases are TGCAGCGGGGGACAGGCGAACACCGGGGAGCTGTTTTTT.

This chain links TRBV12-3 or TRBV12-4 with TRBJ2-7; 13 bases match TRBD2. The CDR3 spans 15 residues. J lost 4 bases, V lost 5 bases, and 5 bases had no gene match. The CDR3 protein is CASSGLAGVPYEQYF. The CDR3 DNA sequence: TGTGCCAGCAGTGGACTAGCGGGAGTACCATACGAGCAGTACTTC.

The rearrangement uses TRBV6-2 or TRBV6-3 and TRBJ2-1; 8 bases match TRBD2. The CDR3 extends over 19 amino acids. The J segment lost 8 bases and the V segment lost 6 bases, leaving 24 bases of the junction unmatched. From germline, CDR1 is MNHEY and CDR2 SVGEGT. The CDR3 nucleotides read TGTGCCAGCAGCCCGACAAGACTAGCTTCTGCGGGGGGCCGCCATGAGCAGTTCTTC. Translation: CASSPTRLASAGGRHEQFF.

The table lists this clonotype with a few counts. The chain employs TRBV5-4 and TRBJ2-6, with 10 bases lining up with TRBD1. Germline V gene lookup returns CDR1 SGHNT and CDR2 YYREEE (reference sequence). V was pared by 3 bases and J by 0 bases, with 3 bases of the junction left unmatched. This CDR3 region has 17 residues. CDR3 nucleotides: TGTGCCAGCAGCTCGACAGGGGGCTCCTCTGGGGCCAACGTCCTGACTTTC. Translated, it gives CASSSTGGSSGANVLTF.

V is TRBV18 and J is TRBJ1-2; tentative D call: TRBD1 (6 bases). Trimming removed 1 base from V and 4 bases from J, with 13 bases in between. The CDR3 runs 15 residues. From germline, CDR1 is KGHSH and CDR2 LQKENI. In nucleotides, the CDR3 is TGTGCCAGCTCACCACTGCAGACAGGAGGCTATGGCTACACCTTC. Its protein is CASSPLQTGGYGYTF.

This clonotype was recorded a few times. This chain connects TRBV5-6 to TRBJ2-3; 11 bases agree with TRBD2. The CDR3 has 17 amino acids. Per germline, CDR1 SGHDT and CDR2 YYEEEE. Germline trimming cut 1 base from V and 4 bases from J; bases unmatched to any gene: 8. CDR3 DNA sequence: TGTGCCAGCAGCTTGCCGACTAGCGGGACGCCGCCAGATACGCAGTATTTT. It yields the protein CASSLPTSGTPPDTQYF.